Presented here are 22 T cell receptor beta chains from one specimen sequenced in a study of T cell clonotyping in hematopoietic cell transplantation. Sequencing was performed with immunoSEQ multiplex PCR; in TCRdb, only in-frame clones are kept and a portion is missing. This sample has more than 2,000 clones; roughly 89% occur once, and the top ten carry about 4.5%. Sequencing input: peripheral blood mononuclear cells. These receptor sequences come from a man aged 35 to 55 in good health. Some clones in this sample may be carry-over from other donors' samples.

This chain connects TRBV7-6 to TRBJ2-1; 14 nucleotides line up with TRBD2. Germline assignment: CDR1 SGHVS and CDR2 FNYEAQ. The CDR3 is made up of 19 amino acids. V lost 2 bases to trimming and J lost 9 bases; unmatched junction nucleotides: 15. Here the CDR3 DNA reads TGTGCCAGCAGCTTACTCGCGCTCCAGACTAGCGGGGGGGCCGGTGAGCAGTTCTTC. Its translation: CASSLLALQTSGGAGEQFF.

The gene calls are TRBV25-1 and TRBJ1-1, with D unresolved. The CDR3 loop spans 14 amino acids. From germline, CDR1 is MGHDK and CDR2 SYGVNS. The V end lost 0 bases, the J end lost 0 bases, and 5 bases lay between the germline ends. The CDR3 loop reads CASSEYDVNTEAFF. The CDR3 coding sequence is TGTGCCAGCAGTGAATACGACGTGAACACTGAAGCTTTCTTT.

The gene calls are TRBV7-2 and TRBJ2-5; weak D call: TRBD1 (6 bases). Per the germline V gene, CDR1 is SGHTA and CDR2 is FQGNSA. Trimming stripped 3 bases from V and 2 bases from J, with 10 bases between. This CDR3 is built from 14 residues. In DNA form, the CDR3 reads TGTGCCAGCAGCTTCTACAGGGTTCAAGAGACCCAGTACTTC. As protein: CASSFYRVQETQYF.

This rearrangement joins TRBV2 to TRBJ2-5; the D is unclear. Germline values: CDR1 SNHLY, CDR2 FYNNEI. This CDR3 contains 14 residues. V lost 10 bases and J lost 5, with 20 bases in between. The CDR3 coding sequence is TGTGCCACCTTATACGACAAATGGCGGGAGACCCAGTACTTC. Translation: CATLYDKWRETQYF.

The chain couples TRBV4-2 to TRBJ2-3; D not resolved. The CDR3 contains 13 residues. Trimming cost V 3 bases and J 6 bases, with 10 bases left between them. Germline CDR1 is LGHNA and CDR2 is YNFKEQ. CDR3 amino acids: CASSHDLGDTQYF. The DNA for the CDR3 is TGTGCCAGCAGCCATGACCTAGGGGATACGCAGTATTTT.

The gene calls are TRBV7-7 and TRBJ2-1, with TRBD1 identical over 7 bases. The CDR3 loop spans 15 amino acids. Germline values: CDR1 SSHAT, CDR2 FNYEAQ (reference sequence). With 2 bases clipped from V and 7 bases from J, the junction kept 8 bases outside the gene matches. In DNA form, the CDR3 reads TGTGCCAGCAGCTTAAGTACCGGGACAGCGAATGAGCAGTTCTTC. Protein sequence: CASSLSTGTANEQFF.

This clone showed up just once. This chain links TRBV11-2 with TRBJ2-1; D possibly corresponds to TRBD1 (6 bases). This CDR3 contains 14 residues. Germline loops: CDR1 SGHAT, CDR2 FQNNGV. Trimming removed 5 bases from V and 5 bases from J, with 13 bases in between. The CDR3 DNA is TGTGCCAGCAGCCCTCCGGGACAAGACAATGAGCAGTTCTTC. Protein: CASSPPGQDNEQFF.

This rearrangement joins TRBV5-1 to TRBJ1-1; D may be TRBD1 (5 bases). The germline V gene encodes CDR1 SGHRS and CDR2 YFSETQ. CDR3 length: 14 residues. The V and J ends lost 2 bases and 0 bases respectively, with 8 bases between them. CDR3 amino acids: CASSLSGMNTEAFF. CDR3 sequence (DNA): TGCGCCAGCAGCTTATCAGGGATGAACACTGAAGCTTTCTTT.

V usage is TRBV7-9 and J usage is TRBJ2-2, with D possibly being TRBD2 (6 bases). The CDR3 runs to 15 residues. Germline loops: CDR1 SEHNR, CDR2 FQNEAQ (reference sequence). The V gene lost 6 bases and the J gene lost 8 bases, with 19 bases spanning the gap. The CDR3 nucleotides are TGTGCCAGCAGGCCTCTGGCGGGGTCTAAAGGGGAGCTGTTTTTT. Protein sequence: CASRPLAGSKGELFF.

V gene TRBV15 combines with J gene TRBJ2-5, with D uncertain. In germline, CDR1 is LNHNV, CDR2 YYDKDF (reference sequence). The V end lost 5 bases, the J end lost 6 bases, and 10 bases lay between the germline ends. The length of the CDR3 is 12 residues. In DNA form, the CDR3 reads TGTGCCACCAGCCGAAGCCTAAAGACCCAGTACTTC. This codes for CATSRSLKTQYF.

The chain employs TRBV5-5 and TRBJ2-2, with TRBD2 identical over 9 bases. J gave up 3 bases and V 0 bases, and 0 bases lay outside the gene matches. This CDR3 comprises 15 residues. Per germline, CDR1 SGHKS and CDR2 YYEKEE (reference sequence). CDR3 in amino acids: CASSLVAGDTGELFF. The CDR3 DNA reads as TGTGCCAGCAGCTTGGTAGCGGGGGACACCGGGGAGCTGTTTTTT.

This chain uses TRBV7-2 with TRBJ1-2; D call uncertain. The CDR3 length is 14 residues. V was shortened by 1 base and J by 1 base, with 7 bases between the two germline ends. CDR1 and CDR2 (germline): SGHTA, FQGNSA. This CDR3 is CASSLDDNNYGYTF. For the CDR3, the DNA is TGTGCCAGCAGCTTAGACGACAATAACTATGGCTACACCTTC.

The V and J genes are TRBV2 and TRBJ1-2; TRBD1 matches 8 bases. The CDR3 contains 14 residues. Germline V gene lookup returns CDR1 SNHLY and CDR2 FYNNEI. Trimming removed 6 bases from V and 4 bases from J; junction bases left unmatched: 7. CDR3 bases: TGTGCCAGCAGGGGGACAGGAAACATCTATGGCTACACCTTC. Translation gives CASRGTGNIYGYTF.

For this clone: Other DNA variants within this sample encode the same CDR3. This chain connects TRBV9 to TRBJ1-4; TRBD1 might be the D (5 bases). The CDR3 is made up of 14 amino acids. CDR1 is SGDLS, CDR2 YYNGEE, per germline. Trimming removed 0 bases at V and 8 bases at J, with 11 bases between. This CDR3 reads CASSVGGSTEKLFF. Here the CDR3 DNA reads TGTGCCAGCAGCGTAGGGGGGTCTACCGAAAAACTGTTTTTT.

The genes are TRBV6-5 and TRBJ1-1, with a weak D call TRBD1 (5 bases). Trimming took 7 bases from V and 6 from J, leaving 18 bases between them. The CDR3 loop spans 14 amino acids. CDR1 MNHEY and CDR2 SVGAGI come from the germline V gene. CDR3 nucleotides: TGTGCCAGCATCCGACCGGGACCCCTATCTGAAGCTTTCTTT. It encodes CASIRPGPLSEAFF.

This chain's CDR3 is CASSFGGGTDTQYF. CDR3 sequence (DNA): TGTGCCAGCAGCTTCGGTGGAGGCACAGATACGCAGTATTTT. The gene calls are TRBV5-4 and TRBJ2-3; D unresolved. Deletions cut 2 bases from V and 1 base from J, with 8 bases between. The CDR3 is made up of 14 amino acids. The germline V gene encodes CDR1 SGHNT and CDR2 YYREEE (reference sequence).

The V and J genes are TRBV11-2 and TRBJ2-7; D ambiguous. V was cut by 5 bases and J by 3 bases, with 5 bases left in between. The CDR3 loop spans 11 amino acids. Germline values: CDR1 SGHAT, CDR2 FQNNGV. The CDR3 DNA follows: TGTGCCAGCAGCCCCGACTACGAGCAGTACTTC. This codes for CASSPDYEQYF.

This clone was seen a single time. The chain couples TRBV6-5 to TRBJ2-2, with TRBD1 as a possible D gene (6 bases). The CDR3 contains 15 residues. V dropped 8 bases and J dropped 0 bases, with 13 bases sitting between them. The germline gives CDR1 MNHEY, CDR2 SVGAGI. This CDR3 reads CASGLEGANTGELFF. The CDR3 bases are TGTGCCAGCGGTTTAGAGGGGGCGAACACCGGGGAGCTGTTTTTT.

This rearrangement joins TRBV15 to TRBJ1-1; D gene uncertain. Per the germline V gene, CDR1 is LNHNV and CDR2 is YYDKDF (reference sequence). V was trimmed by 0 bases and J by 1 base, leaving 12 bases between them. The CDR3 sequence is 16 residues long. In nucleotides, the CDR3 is TGTGCCACCAGCAGAGACTCTCGGGGAGGGAACACTGAAGCTTTCTTT. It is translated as CATSRDSRGGNTEAFF.

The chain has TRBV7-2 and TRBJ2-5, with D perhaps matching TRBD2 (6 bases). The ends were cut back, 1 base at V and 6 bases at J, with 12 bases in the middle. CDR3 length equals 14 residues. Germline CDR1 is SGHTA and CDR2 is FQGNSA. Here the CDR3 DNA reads TGTGCCAGCAGCTTAGGAGGGGAGGAGAAGACCCAGTACTTC. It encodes CASSLGGEEKTQYF.

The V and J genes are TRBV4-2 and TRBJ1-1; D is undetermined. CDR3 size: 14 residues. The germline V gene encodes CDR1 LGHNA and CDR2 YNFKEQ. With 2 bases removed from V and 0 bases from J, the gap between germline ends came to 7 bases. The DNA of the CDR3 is TGTGCCAGCAGCCAAAGAATAATGAACACTGAAGCTTTCTTT. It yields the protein CASSQRIMNTEAFF.

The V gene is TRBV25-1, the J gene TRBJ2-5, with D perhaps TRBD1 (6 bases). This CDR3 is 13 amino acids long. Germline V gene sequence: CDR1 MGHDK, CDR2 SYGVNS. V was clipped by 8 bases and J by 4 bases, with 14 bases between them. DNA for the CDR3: TGTGCCAGCGGTACAGGGATGGGAGAGACCCAGTACTTC. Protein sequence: CASGTGMGETQYF.